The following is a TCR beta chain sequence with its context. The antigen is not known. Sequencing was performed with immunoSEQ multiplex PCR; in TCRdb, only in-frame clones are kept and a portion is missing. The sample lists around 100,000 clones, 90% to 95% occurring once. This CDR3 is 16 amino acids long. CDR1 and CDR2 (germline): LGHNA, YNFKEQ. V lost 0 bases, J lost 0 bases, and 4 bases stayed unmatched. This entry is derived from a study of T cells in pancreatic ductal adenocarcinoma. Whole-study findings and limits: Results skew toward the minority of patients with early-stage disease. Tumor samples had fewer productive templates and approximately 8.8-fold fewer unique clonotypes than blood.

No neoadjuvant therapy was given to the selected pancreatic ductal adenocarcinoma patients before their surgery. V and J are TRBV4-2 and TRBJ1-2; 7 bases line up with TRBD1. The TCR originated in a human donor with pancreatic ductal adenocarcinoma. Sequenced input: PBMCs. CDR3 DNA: TGTGCCAGCAGCCAAGATTTGGGACAGTCTAACTATGGCTACACCTTC. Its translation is CASSQDLGQSNYGYTF.